The sequence of this T cell receptor (beta chain) was determined in a study of blood T cell repertoires in COVID-19. Study in general: Sites across the United States, Italy and Spain contributed samples from acute and convalescent COVID-19. T cells, B-cell-depleted T cells, or PBMCs supplied cDNA or gDNA.

Germline V gene data show CDR1 as SQVTM and CDR2 as ANQGSEA. The CDR3 is 13 residues long. V was clipped by 0 bases and J by 4 bases, with 9 bases between them. Original analysis: Reference gene primer amplification gave estimated nucleated cell counts. Measured with immunoSEQ multiplex PCR; TCRdb has only the in-frame clones, and not every one. V and J calls plus clone size are reproduced from that table; the DNA served to infer D and trimming. The repertoire has about 140,000 clones, about 90% of them found once; the top ten carry approximately 10%. The chain links TRBV29-1 to TRBJ1-2, with D unclear. This receptor was identified in a woman older than 75 with acute or convalescent COVID-19. The sample consisted of peripheral blood. The CDR3 loop is CSVEEQPFYGYTF. The CDR3 DNA sequence: TGCAGCGTTGAAGAACAGCCGTTCTATGGCTACACCTTC.